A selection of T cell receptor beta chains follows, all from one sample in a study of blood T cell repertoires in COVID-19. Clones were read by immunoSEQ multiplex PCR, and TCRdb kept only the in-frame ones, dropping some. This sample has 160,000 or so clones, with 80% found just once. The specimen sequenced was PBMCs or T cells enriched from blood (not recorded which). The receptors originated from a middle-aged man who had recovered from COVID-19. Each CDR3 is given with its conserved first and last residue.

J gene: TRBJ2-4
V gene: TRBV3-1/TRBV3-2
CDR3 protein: CASSSRDRRPPNIQYF

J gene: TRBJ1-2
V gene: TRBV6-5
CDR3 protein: CASSYSRDRGYTF

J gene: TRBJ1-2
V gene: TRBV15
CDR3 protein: CATSPKSKGGYGYTF

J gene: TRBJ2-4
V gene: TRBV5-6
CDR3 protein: CASSLAGLAKNIQYF

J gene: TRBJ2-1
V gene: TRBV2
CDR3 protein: CASRFVAAEQFF

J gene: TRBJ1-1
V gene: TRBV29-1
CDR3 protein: CSSSGTLNTEAFF

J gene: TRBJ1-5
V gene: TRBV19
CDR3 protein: CASRPTGLANQPQHF

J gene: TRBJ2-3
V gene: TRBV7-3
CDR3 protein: CASSRGGTDTQYF

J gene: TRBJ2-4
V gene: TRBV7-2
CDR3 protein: CASSLVGGRSLVAKNIQYF

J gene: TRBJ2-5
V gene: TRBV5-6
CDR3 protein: CASSSPPGLPVSETQYF

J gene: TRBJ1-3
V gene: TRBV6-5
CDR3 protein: CASSYHREGSTIYF

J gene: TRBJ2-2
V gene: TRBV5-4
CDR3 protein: CASSLAFSGGTTGELFF

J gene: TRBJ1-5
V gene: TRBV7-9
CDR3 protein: CASSLGSLGRSNQPQHF

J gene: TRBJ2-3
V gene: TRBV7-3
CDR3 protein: CASSRGFSTDTQYF

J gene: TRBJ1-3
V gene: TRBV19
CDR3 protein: CASSRGQRNTIYF

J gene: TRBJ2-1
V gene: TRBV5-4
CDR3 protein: CASSRGGGAQYNEQFF

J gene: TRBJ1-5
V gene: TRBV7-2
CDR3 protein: CASSLSRVAIQPQHF

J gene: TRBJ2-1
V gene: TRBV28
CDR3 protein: CATNAVAYEQFF

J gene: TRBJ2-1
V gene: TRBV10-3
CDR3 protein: CAISPPSGGFEQFF

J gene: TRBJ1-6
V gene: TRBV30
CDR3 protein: CAGTGGSYNSPLHF

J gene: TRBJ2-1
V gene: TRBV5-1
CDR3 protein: CASSWTESNNEQFF

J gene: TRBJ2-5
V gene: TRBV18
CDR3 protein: CASSSPTAGGQETQYF

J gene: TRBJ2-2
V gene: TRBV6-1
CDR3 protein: CASSDRGAAGELFF

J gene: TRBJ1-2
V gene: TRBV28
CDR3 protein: CASSRQGRYGYTF

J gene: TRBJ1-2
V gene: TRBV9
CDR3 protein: CASSGGQGTGYTF

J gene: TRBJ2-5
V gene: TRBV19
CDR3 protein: CASRLAGGLQETQYF

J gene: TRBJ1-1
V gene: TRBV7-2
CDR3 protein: CASSLKRSGYGNTEAFF

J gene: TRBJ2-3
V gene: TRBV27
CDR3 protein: CASSPGGRGTDTQYF

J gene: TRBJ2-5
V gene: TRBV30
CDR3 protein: CAWSGASGGWETQYF

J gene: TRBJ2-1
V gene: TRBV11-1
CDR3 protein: CASSLAGDPYNEQFF

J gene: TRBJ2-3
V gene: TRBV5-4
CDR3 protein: CASTPSGAGTDTQYF

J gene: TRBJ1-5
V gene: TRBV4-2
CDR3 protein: CASSRAGESNQPQHF

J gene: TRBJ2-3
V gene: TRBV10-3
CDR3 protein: CAISEIRGGSTDTQYF

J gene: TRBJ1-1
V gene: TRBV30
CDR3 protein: CAWNPGTANTEAFF

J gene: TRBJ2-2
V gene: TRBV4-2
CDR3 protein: CASSLRGGLSNTGELFF

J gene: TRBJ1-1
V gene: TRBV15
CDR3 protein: CATSRDHQMNTEAFF

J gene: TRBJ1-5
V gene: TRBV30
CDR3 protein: CAWSGSGGASSNQPQHF

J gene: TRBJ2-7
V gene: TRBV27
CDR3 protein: CASSPDGGGTYEQYF

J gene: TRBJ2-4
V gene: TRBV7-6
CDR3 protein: CASSSRTGGGLSKNIQYF

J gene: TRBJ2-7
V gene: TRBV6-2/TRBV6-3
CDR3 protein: CASSYQRGVLEQYF

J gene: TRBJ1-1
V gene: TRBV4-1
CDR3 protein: CASSPRQGGRTEAFF

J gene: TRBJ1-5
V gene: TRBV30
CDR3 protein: CAWSRGKGGNQPQHF

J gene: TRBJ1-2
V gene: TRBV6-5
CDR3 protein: CASIPRPGYGYTF

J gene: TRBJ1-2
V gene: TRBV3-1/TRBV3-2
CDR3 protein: CASSTGRRDGYTF

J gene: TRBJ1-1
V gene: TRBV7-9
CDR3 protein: CASSLEGRGTEAFF

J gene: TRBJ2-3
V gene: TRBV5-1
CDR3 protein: CASSLWLAGGTSTDTQYF

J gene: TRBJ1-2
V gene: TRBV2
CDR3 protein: CASSGQGVLLF

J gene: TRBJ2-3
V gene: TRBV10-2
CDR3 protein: CASSEKRGAGDTQYF